The entry below gives a single T cell receptor (beta chain) sequence along with its context. This entry belongs to a study of blood T cell repertoires in COVID-19. Study details: PBMCs, B-cell-depleted T cells, or T cells provided the cDNA or gDNA that made up the material.

The V gene lost 6 bases and the J gene lost 3 bases, with 16 bases spanning the gap. The CDR3 spans 15 residues. CDR1 and CDR2 (germline): SNHLY, FYNNEI. Profiled with immunoSEQ multiplex PCR; TCRdb holds only in-frame clones, not every one. This sample yields about 220,000 clones, of which about 86% are seen a single time; approximately 2.5% belongs to the top ten. Sequenced input: peripheral blood. The genes are TRBV2 and TRBJ2-3; D not resolved. The origin of this receptor is a woman aged 55-70 years with acute or convalescent COVID-19. The CDR3 DNA is TGTGCCAGCAGCGCCGACCGACATCTGACAGATACGCAGTATTTT. Residues: CASSADRHLTDTQYF.